This TCR beta chain was sequenced for a study of blood T cell repertoires in COVID-19. Turning to the study itself: T cells, B-cell-depleted T cells, or PBMCs supplied cDNA or gDNA.

In the source study's methods: Amplifying reference gene primers gave estimates of nucleated cell counts. Repertoires were generated with immunoSEQ multiplex PCR, while TCRdb's copy carries only in-frame clones and drops some. The D gene and trimming were derived from the DNA, and the V and J assignments and clone size from that table. This table has hundreds of thousands of clones, around four fifths appearing once. The clonotype comes from a man aged 25-40 years with active or convalescent COVID-19. The sequenced material came from peripheral blood.

CDR3 nucleotide sequence: TGTGCCAGCAGCCTACAGGGGATCGATCAGCCCCAGCATTTT. The encoded protein is CASSLQGIDQPQHF. The rearrangement links TRBV7-9 to TRBJ1-5, with 7 nucleotides matching TRBD1. This CDR3 contains 14 residues. Unmatched junction bases numbered 6, after V lost 5 bases and J lost 5 bases. The germline gives CDR1 SEHNR, CDR2 FQNEAQ (reference sequence).